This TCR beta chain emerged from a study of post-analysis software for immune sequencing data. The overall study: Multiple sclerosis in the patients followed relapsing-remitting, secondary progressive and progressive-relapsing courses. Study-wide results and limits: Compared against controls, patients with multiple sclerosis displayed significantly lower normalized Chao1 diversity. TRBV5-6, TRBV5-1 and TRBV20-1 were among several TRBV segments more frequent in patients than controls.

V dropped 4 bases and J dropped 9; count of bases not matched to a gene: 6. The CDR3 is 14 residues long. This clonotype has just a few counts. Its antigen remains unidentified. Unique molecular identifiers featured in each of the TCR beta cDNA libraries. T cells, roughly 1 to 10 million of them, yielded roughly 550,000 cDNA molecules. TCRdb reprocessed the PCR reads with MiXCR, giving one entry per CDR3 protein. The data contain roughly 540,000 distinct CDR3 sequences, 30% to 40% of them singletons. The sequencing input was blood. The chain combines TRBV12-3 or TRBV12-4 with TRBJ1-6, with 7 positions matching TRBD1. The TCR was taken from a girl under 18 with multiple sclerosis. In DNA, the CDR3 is TGTGCCAGCAGTTCCCCGGCAGGGGGTTCACCCCTCCACTTT. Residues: CASSSPAGGSPLHF.